Reported below is one T cell receptor (beta chain). Produced via immunoSEQ multiplex PCR; TCRdb's table is partial and in-frame only. The sample includes about 340,000 clones, about nine tenths of them seen just once. J was trimmed by 7 bases and V by 3 bases; bases with no gene match: 4. The germline CDR1 and CDR2 sequences are SEHNR and FQNEAQ (reference sequence). This CDR3 has 14 residues. The sample is drawn from a study of blood T cell repertoires in COVID-19. The sequence was obtained from a woman in her seventies with COVID-19, enrolled during active disease. The chain is built from TRBV7-9 and TRBJ1-1, with 11 bases fitting TRBD1. The sequencing sample was made of peripheral blood. CDR3 region: CASSFGQGAFEAFF. The CDR3, as DNA: TGTGCCAGCAGCTTCGGACAGGGGGCTTTTGAAGCTTTCTTT.